This TCR beta chain was captured in a study of cytomegalovirus exposure and HLA in healthy donors. Across the whole study: A prior study identified 100 million to 130 million unique TCR beta sequences from roughly 170 million T cells. The study, taken as a whole, reports: Productive status was seen about 87% or about 30% of the time for most TCR beta V segments in an earlier analysis. A later analysis linked a missense variant in DCLRE1C to the trimming of TCR beta V and J genes.

Comments on this clone: The antigen remains unidentified.

PCR amplification relied on 60 Vbeta primers (plus 13 Jbeta primers). Assay: immunoSEQ multiplex PCR; the TCRdb copy retains only in-frame clones and omits some. This sample carries about 200,000 clones, around 77% of them seen once, and the ten largest clones take about 1.9%. Germline CDR1 reads SEHNR; CDR2 reads FQNEAQ (reference sequence). The CDR3 contains 16 residues. Deletions cut 2 bases from V and 2 bases from J, with 14 bases between. The receptor comes from a man aged 25-40 years in good health and CMV-seronegative. The specimen sequenced was PBMCs. The rearrangement uses TRBV7-9 and TRBJ2-3, with TRBD1 as a possible D gene (6 bases). CDR3 protein: CASSLYRAPYTDTQYF. The CDR3 DNA sequence: TGTGCCAGCAGCTTATACAGGGCCCCCTACACAGATACGCAGTATTTT.